Reported below is one T cell receptor (beta chain). TCRdb keeps only in-frame clones here, not all; method: immunoSEQ multiplex PCR. The sample has about 18,000 clones; about four fifths are singletons. This sample was taken from a study of Tregs in tolerant kidney transplant recipients. Material: Tregs from blood. The receptor was derived from a human donor in good health.

CDR3 nucleotides: TGTGCCAGCAGCGGCCCCCAGTTCTCTGGGGCCAACGTCCTGACTTTC. It encodes CASSGPQFSGANVLTF. The chain recombines TRBV6-4 with TRBJ2-6; D is uncertain. The germline gives CDR1 MRHNA, CDR2 SNTAGT. The length of the CDR3 is 16 residues. The V end was cut by 6 bases, the J end by 0 bases, with 12 bases between.